The next 26 T cell receptor beta chains were all read from a single sample in a study of blood T cell repertoires in COVID-19. Clones were read by immunoSEQ multiplex PCR, and TCRdb kept only the in-frame ones, dropping some. The sample records approximately 330,000 clones, roughly 90% being singletons. Sequencing used peripheral blood. These receptors originate from a man aged 30 to 39 with COVID-19, enrolled during active disease.

CDR3 in amino acids: CASSLTLGQSGATDTQYF. The CDR3 region has the DNA TGTGCCAGCAGCTTAACGTTGGGCCAAAGCGGGGCCACAGATACGCAGTATTTT. This chain links TRBV7-3 with TRBJ2-3; 7 nucleotides match TRBD2. V was pared by 0 bases and J by 2 bases, with 11 bases of the junction left unmatched. The CDR3 is 18 residues long. Germline V gene sequence: CDR1 SGHTA, CDR2 FQGTGA.

The rearrangement uses TRBV3-1 (or the pseudogene TRBV3-2) and TRBJ2-3, with D unresolved. The germline gives CDR1 LGHDT, CDR2 YNNKEL (reference sequence). The CDR3 length is 13 residues. V was pared by 0 bases and J by 5 bases, with 6 bases between. The CDR3 region is CASSQEAIDTQYF. DNA for the CDR3: TGTGCCAGCAGCCAAGAGGCCATAGATACGCAGTATTTT.

About this clone itself: One base away lies a much larger clone, so this may be a sequencing read error. The J gene is TRBJ1-1, the V gene TRBV6-5; D unresolved. The V end lost 8 bases, the J end lost 1 base, and 5 bases lay between the germline ends. The CDR3 extends over 11 amino acids. Germline CDR1 reads MNHEY; CDR2 reads SVGAGI. In nucleotides, the CDR3 is TGTGCCAGCGCAGGGAACACTGAAGCTTTCTTT. Translated: CASAGNTEAFF.

This chain links TRBV2 with TRBJ1-1; the D gene is possibly TRBD1 (5 bases). The V gene lost 8 bases and the J gene lost 0 bases, with 13 bases spanning the gap. This CDR3 has 14 amino acids. Germline assignment: CDR1 SNHLY and CDR2 FYNNEI. The CDR3 coding sequence is TGTGCCAGCCTGAGGGAGGGACTGAACACTGAAGCTTTCTTT. Its protein product is CASLREGLNTEAFF.

The chain is built from TRBV15 and TRBJ2-6; 9 positions match TRBD1. Germline trimming cut 0 bases from V and 1 base from J; bases unmatched to any gene: 22. CDR3 size: 24 residues. Germline V lookup: CDR1 LNHNV, CDR2 YYDKDF (reference sequence). DNA for the CDR3: TGTGCCACCAGCAGAGATTTGGGTCCGGGACAGGGTGTCATCCGGGCTTCTGGGGCCAACGTCCTGACTTTC. Protein: CATSRDLGPGQGVIRASGANVLTF.

This clone was seen just once. The rearrangement links TRBV5-5 to TRBJ2-1; the D is unclear. V lost 0 bases to trimming and J lost 5 bases, with 21 bases between them. Germline CDR1 and CDR2: SGHKS and YYEKEE (reference sequence). CDR3 size: 18 residues. CDR3 loop: CASSLAGLEINPHNEQFF. The CDR3 DNA is TGTGCCAGCAGCTTGGCTGGTTTAGAAATCAACCCCCACAATGAGCAGTTCTTC. Full variable domain (missing parts from reference TRBV5-5 and TRBJ2-1): DAGVTQSPTHLIKTRGQQVTLRCSPISGHKSVSWYQQVLGQGPQFIFQYYEKEERGRGNFPDRFSARQFPNYSSELNVNALLLGDSALYLCASSLAGLEINPHNEQFFGPGTRLTVL.

The chain recombines TRBV9 with TRBJ1-2; TRBD1 might be the D (6 bases). V was pared by 0 bases and J by 2 bases, with 11 bases between. This CDR3 is 15 amino acids long. Germline V gene lookup returns CDR1 SGDLS and CDR2 YYNGEE. CDR3 protein: CASSVGAGANYGYTF. The DNA for the CDR3 is TGTGCCAGCAGCGTAGGGGCAGGGGCCAACTATGGCTACACCTTC.

The chain couples TRBV27 to TRBJ1-2; perhaps TRBD1 as D (5 bases). Trimming removed 0 bases from V and 8 bases from J, with 13 bases in between. The CDR3 consists of 14 residues. Germline V gives CDR1 MNHEY, CDR2 SMNVEV (reference sequence). CDR3 nucleotides: TGTGCCAGCAGTTTATCGGGGGGAGATGGCGGCTACACCTTC. Encoded protein: CASSLSGGDGGYTF.

The sample holds one count of this clone. The genes are TRBV5-4 and TRBJ2-5, with 10 bases identical to TRBD1. The ends lost 4 bases at V and 3 bases at J; junction bases unmatched: 3. The CDR3 has 14 residues. Germline CDR1 is SGHNT and CDR2 is YYREEE (reference sequence). The chain's CDR3 is CASSPGTGEETQYF. The CDR3 coding sequence is TGTGCCAGCAGCCCAGGGACAGGGGAAGAGACCCAGTACTTC.

The rearrangement links TRBV10-3 to TRBJ2-7; TRBD2 matches 14 bases. The CDR3 length is 17 residues. Germline V CDR1 and CDR2: ENHRY, SYGVKD. J was trimmed by 4 bases and V by 6 bases; bases with no gene match: 11. The CDR3 sequence is CAIRRLPGLAGEYEQYF. In nucleotides, the CDR3 is TGTGCCATCAGGAGGTTACCGGGACTAGCGGGAGAGTACGAGCAGTACTTC.

The chain links TRBV19 to TRBJ2-3, with TRBD1 matching 12 bases. The CDR3 is 19 residues long. After removal of 3 bases from V and 3 bases from J, the junction contained 13 bases not matched to a gene. Germline values: CDR1 LNHDA, CDR2 SQIVND (reference sequence). The CDR3 loop reads CASSIRTGTGGLQTDTQYF. The CDR3 DNA follows: TGTGCCAGTAGTATCCGTACCGGGACAGGGGGCTTACAGACAGATACGCAGTATTTT.

The genes are TRBV11-3 and TRBJ2-4; 8 bases align to TRBD1. This CDR3 has 16 amino acids. Germline CDR1 and CDR2: SGHNT and YENEEA. V was clipped by 5 bases and J by 0 bases; unmatched bases: 6. The CDR3: CASSRGQGQAKNIQYF. In DNA form, the CDR3 reads TGTGCCAGCAGCAGAGGACAGGGACAAGCCAAAAACATTCAGTACTTC. The full variable domain, in which reference TRBV11-3 and TRBJ2-4 provide the parts outside the CDR3, is EAGVVQSPRYKIIEKKQPVAFWCNPISGHNTLYWYLQNLGQGPELLIRYENEEAVDDSQLPKDRFSAERLKGVDSTLKIQPAELGDSAVYLCASSRGQGQAKNIQYFGAGTRLSVL.

The gene calls are TRBV24-1 and TRBJ2-3; no reliable D call. Germline V gene sequence: CDR1 KGHDR, CDR2 SFDVKD. With 4 bases removed from V and 5 bases from J, the gap between germline ends came to 9 bases. CDR3 length: 13 residues. The chain's CDR3 is CATSEVARDTQYF. CDR3 nucleotide sequence: TGTGCCACCAGTGAGGTAGCTCGAGATACGCAGTATTTT.

Here the CDR3 reads CASKKTGGAHSQPQHF. The CDR3 region has the DNA TGTGCCAGCAAAAAAACGGGGGGCGCTCACAGTCAGCCCCAGCATTTT. The chain is built from TRBV3-1 (or the pseudogene TRBV3-2) and TRBJ1-5, with TRBD1 as a possible D gene (6 bases). CDR1 and CDR2 (germline): LGHDT, YNNKEL (reference sequence). The CDR3 runs 16 residues. Trimming left V 7 bases short and J 6 bases short, with 22 bases between.

The V call is TRBV15, the J call TRBJ2-6; D is perhaps TRBD1 (6 bases). Germline CDR1 LNHNV, CDR2 YYDKDF (reference sequence). CDR3 length equals 18 residues. Trimming pared 0 bases from V and 0 bases from J, leaving 12 bases between. The CDR3 protein is CATSRDRGGRSGANVLTF. DNA of the CDR3: TGTGCCACCAGCAGAGACAGGGGCGGTCGCTCTGGGGCCAACGTCCTGACTTTC.

J is TRBJ1-5 and V is TRBV18; D unclear. This CDR3 is built from 15 residues. The V and J ends lost 2 bases and 0 bases respectively, with 8 bases between them. Germline V gene data show CDR1 as KGHSH and CDR2 as LQKENI. The CDR3 DNA reads as TGTGCCAGCTCACCAGGGAGCTCTAGCAATCAGCCCCAGCATTTT. This sequence encodes CASSPGSSSNQPQHF.

This chain connects TRBV19 to TRBJ2-2; 10 bases fit TRBD1. The ends lost 5 bases at V and 6 bases at J; junction bases unmatched: 9. The germline CDR1 and CDR2 sequences are LNHDA and SQIVND (reference sequence). This CDR3 region has 16 residues. Here the CDR3 reads CASSRRDRGYAGELFF. As DNA, the CDR3 is TGTGCCAGTAGTCGAAGGGACAGGGGTTATGCCGGGGAGCTGTTTTTT.

The V and J genes are TRBV13 and TRBJ2-1, with a tentative D call TRBD2 (6 bases). With 3 bases removed from V and 0 bases from J, the gap between germline ends came to 9 bases. Germline lookup yields CDR1 PRHDT and CDR2 FYEKMQ (reference sequence). This CDR3 region has 15 residues. The CDR3 nucleotides read TGTGCCAGCAGCTTTCGGGGAGGCTCCTACAATGAGCAGTTCTTC. Protein: CASSFRGGSYNEQFF.

Comment on this clone: At the DNA level, this CDR3 is encoded by other sequences in the same sample as well. This chain links TRBV7-3 with TRBJ1-6, with D possibly matching TRBD1 (5 bases). V was pared by 0 bases and J by 7 bases, with 10 bases between. The CDR3 is made up of 15 amino acids. Germline CDR1 is SGHTA and CDR2 is FQGTGA. The CDR3 protein is CASSLTGGSNSPLHF. The CDR3 DNA reads as TGTGCCAGCAGCTTAACGGGGGGAAGCAATTCACCCCTCCACTTT.

CDR3 bases: TGTGCCAGCAGCTTTGGCAGGGGGCGAAGTCAGCCCCAGCATTTT. It encodes CASSFGRGRSQPQHF. The chain uses TRBV7-8 and TRBJ1-5, with 8 bases aligning to TRBD1. CDR1 and CDR2 from the germline V gene are SGHVS and FQNEAQ. V lost 3 bases and J lost 6; bases outside the gene matches: 7. The CDR3 extends over 15 amino acids.

The rearrangement joins TRBV7-2 to TRBJ2-7, with 8 bases lining up with TRBD2. The ends lost 4 bases at V and 7 bases at J; junction bases unmatched: 3. This CDR3 is built from 12 residues. Germline CDR1 reads SGHTA; CDR2 reads FQGNSA. The CDR3 DNA reads as TGTGCCAGCAGCTCCCGGGGGGGGGAGCAGTACTTC. As protein: CASSSRGGEQYF.

This clone turned up a few times. The rearrangement links TRBV6-6 to TRBJ2-7; TRBD2 is a possible D gene (5 bases). The V gene's germline CDR1 is MNHNY and CDR2 SVGAGI (reference sequence). V lost 4 bases and J 4 bases, leaving 14 bases between the germline ends. CDR3 length equals 14 residues. CDR3: CASSSPPSLYEQYF. The CDR3 DNA is TGTGCCAGCAGTTCACCACCTAGCTTGTACGAGCAGTACTTC.

The J gene is TRBJ2-6, the V gene TRBV5-4; tentatively, D is TRBD2 (5 bases). V was cut by 6 bases and J by 2 bases, with 12 bases left in between. CDR1 SGHNT and CDR2 YYREEE come from the germline V gene (reference sequence). The length of the CDR3 is 15 residues. The CDR3 DNA is TGTGCCAGCACTGGAGGACCCCCTGGGGCCAACGTCCTGACTTTC. Its protein product is CASTGGPPGANVLTF.

The CDR3 bases are TGTGCCAGCAGCCGAATAGGACTGTACGCCTACGAGCAGTACTTC. It specifies CASSRIGLYAYEQYF. The chain has TRBV7-9 and TRBJ2-7, with D perhaps matching TRBD2 (5 bases). The ends were cut back, 5 bases at V and 2 bases at J, with 16 bases in the middle. The CDR3 consists of 15 residues. Per germline, CDR1 SEHNR and CDR2 FQNEAQ (reference sequence).

The chain couples TRBV4-2 to TRBJ1-1; no reliable D call. The CDR3 has 15 amino acids. Trimming cost V 0 bases and J 4 bases, with 12 bases left between them. Per the germline V gene, CDR1 is LGHNA and CDR2 is YNFKEQ. CDR3 sequence: CASSQDLYDTTEAFF. Here the CDR3 DNA reads TGTGCCAGCAGCCAAGATCTTTATGACACCACTGAAGCTTTCTTT.

This clone has a handful of counts. V gene TRBV28 combines with J gene TRBJ2-7; no firm D call. V was shortened by 2 bases and J by 2 bases, with 10 bases between the two germline ends. The germline CDR1 and CDR2 sequences are MDHEN and SYDVKM. The CDR3 has 14 residues. DNA of the CDR3: TGTGCCAGCAGTTTAGGGCAGCCTGCCTACGAGCAGTACTTC. Encoded protein: CASSLGQPAYEQYF.